A single sample gave rise to the 29 T cell receptor beta chains below, sequenced in a study of CD8 T cells in ankylosing spondylitis. Antigens for these TCRs are unknown. Study conclusions and caveats: A TCR beta motif of 8 or 9 highly homologous variants appeared characteristic of ankylosing spondylitis blood.

TCRdb re-derived calls from the 5' RACE reads in MiXCR, one entry per CDR3 protein. The sample lists 700,000 or so distinct CDR3 sequences, around a fifth occurring once. The sample taken for sequencing was blood, either unsorted or a sorted T cell fraction (not recorded which). These receptor sequences come from a male donor with ankylosing spondylitis.

This clonotype showed up just a few times. The gene calls are TRBV18 and TRBJ1-1; D unresolved. Trimming stripped 3 bases from V and 2 bases from J, with 13 bases between. This CDR3 comprises 15 residues. Germline values: CDR1 KGHSH, CDR2 LQKENI. The CDR3 DNA reads as TGTGCCAGCTCACCCACTGGCCGGTTCAACACTGAAGCTTTCTTT. Protein: CASSPTGRFNTEAFF.

This clonotype was recorded a few times. This sequence joins TRBV6-2 or TRBV6-3 and TRBJ2-1; D gene ambiguous. CDR1 is MNHEY, CDR2 SVGEGT, per germline. Trimming pared 2 bases from V and 10 bases from J, leaving 9 bases between. The CDR3 is 12 residues long. CDR3 DNA sequence: TGTGCCAGCAGTTACCCGACCCCCGAGCAGTTCTTC. It translates to CASSYPTPEQFF.

The V and J genes are TRBV11-1 and TRBJ2-1; 9 bases fit TRBD2. CDR1 SGHAT and CDR2 FQDESV come from the germline V gene (reference sequence). The CDR3 spans 19 residues. V dropped 5 bases and J dropped 8; count of bases not matched to a gene: 22. The CDR3 here is CASSLTEAAGGPVIYEQFF. The CDR3 coding sequence is TGTGCCAGCAGCCTCACAGAGGCGGCGGGAGGGCCCGTGATCTATGAGCAGTTCTTC.

The table lists this clonotype with a few counts. The chain employs TRBV27 and TRBJ1-2, with no clear D. V was trimmed by 2 bases and J by 3 bases, leaving 7 bases between them. Germline V CDR1 and CDR2: MNHEY, SMNVEV (reference sequence). The CDR3 runs 13 residues. CDR3 DNA: TGTGCCAGCAGTTTAGGCTTTCACTATGGCTACACCTTC. Translated, it gives CASSLGFHYGYTF.

The J gene is TRBJ1-2, the V gene TRBV3-1, with a possible D match to TRBD1 (5 bases). Germline values: CDR1 LGHDT, CDR2 YNNKEL (reference sequence). This CDR3 spans 14 amino acids. The V end lost 1 base, the J end lost 8 bases, and 14 bases lay between the germline ends. In DNA form, the CDR3 reads TGTGCCAGCAGCCAAGGTACCACAGGTCGCGGCTACACCTTC. This sequence encodes CASSQGTTGRGYTF.

The chain employs TRBV18 and TRBJ1-1; D possibly corresponds to TRBD1 (6 bases). Looked up from germline, CDR1 is KGHSH and CDR2 is LQKENI. The CDR3 covers 15 residues. The CDR3 loop is CATSRGAPEGTEAFF. The DNA of the CDR3 is TGTGCTACTAGTAGGGGGGCCCCTGAGGGCACTGAAGCTTTCTTT.

The V call is TRBV18, the J call TRBJ2-7, with D uncertain. V shed 6 bases and J shed 2 bases, with 11 bases lying between them. Germline V gene lookup returns CDR1 KGHSH and CDR2 LQKENI. The CDR3 sequence is 13 residues long. CDR3 DNA sequence: TGTGCCAGCTCCCCCACGGCGGCCTACGAGCAGTACTTC. Its protein is CASSPTAAYEQYF.

The chain recombines TRBV7-9 with TRBJ1-1; maybe TRBD1 (6 bases). This CDR3 has 15 residues. Trimming left V 6 bases short and J 3 bases short, with 17 bases between. Germline CDR1 reads SEHNR; CDR2 reads FQNEAQ (reference sequence). The CDR3 DNA follows: TGTGCCAGCAGTAGGGGGATTGGATGGCACACTGAAGCTTTCTTT. Residues: CASSRGIGWHTEAFF. Complete variable domain (other parts from reference TRBV7-9 and TRBJ1-1): DTGVSQNPRHKITKRGQNVTFRCDPISEHNRLYWYRQTLGQGPEFLTYFQNEAQLEKSRLLSDRFSAERPKGSFSTLEIQRTEQGDSAMYLCASSRGIGWHTEAFFGQGTRLTVV.

In this sample, this clonotype turned up many times. This chain uses TRBV20-1 with TRBJ1-3; D is possibly TRBD1 (5 bases). Per the germline V gene, CDR1 is DFQATT and CDR2 is SNEGSKA (reference sequence). CDR3 length equals 15 residues. Trimming left V 3 bases short and J 4 bases short, with 16 bases between. The CDR3 DNA sequence: TGCAGTGCTAGCCCCCAAGAGGGGCTGGGAAACACCATATATTTT. This sequence encodes CSASPQEGLGNTIYF.

The count of this clonotype is one. The rearrangement joins TRBV3-1 to TRBJ2-7; D possibly corresponds to TRBD2 (6 bases). Germline CDR1 and CDR2: LGHDT and YNNKEL (reference sequence). The CDR3 has 15 amino acids. V lost 1 base to trimming and J lost 5 bases, with 15 bases between them. CDR3 sequence (DNA): TGTGCCAGCAGCCAAGGTGGGCGGGGCCCCCACGAGCAGTACTTC. This codes for CASSQGGRGPHEQYF.

This sequence joins TRBV7-2 and TRBJ2-3, with D perhaps matching TRBD2 (6 bases). Germline values: CDR1 SGHTA, CDR2 FQGNSA. Deletions cut 2 bases from V and 3 bases from J, with 9 bases between. This CDR3 is built from 14 residues. CDR3 sequence reads: CASSLWRGTDTQYF. The CDR3 bases are TGTGCCAGCAGCTTATGGCGGGGAACAGATACGCAGTATTTT.

The chain links TRBV24-1 to TRBJ2-1; 7 nucleotides match TRBD2. The germline V gene encodes CDR1 KGHDR and CDR2 SFDVKD. The J segment lost 0 bases and the V segment lost 9 bases, leaving 4 bases of the junction unmatched. The CDR3 is 14 residues long. The CDR3: CATGRASSYNEQFF. The CDR3 region has the DNA TGTGCCACCGGGAGGGCCAGCTCCTACAATGAGCAGTTCTTC.

The genes are TRBV18 and TRBJ2-7, with 7 bases that match TRBD2. The CDR3 extends over 15 amino acids. The ends lost 3 bases at V and 5 bases at J; junction bases unmatched: 10. From germline, CDR1 is KGHSH and CDR2 LQKENI. The CDR3 nucleotides are TGTGCCAGCTCACCCGGTGGGGGGGTTCAGAACGAGCAGTACTTC. Translating it yields CASSPGGGVQNEQYF.

The chain links TRBV20-1 to TRBJ2-7; the D is unclear. Germline V gene data show CDR1 as DFQATT and CDR2 as SNEGSKA (reference sequence). The CDR3 totals 13 residues. Trimming removed 4 bases from V and 0 bases from J, with 10 bases in between. CDR3 coding DNA: TGCAGTGCTAACAGCCTATACTCCTACGAGCAGTACTTC. It is translated as CSANSLYSYEQYF.

This chain connects TRBV20-1 to TRBJ1-5, with D possibly matching TRBD1 (5 bases). Trimming removed 6 bases at V and 0 bases at J, with 12 bases between. This CDR3 has 14 amino acids. Germline values: CDR1 DFQATT, CDR2 SNEGSKA (reference sequence). This chain's CDR3 is CSALTAYSNQPQHF. The CDR3 DNA follows: TGCAGTGCCCTGACAGCGTATAGCAATCAGCCCCAGCATTTT.

In its sample, this clonotype was seen a few times. The chain has TRBV27 and TRBJ1-4; D remains ambiguous. This CDR3 is 12 amino acids long. The germline CDR1 and CDR2 sequences are MNHEY and SMNVEV (reference sequence). Trimming stripped 6 bases from V and 4 bases from J, with 6 bases between. The CDR3 region has the DNA TGTGCCAGCAGGGGTATTAATGAAAAACTGTTTTTT. Residues: CASRGINEKLFF.

This clonotype showed up just a few times. The chain couples TRBV12-3 or TRBV12-4 to TRBJ2-1; TRBD1 matches at 8 bases. This CDR3 is built from 14 residues. V lost 5 bases to trimming and J lost 2 bases; unmatched junction nucleotides: 2. The CDR3 DNA is TGTGCCAGCAGTCAGGGACAGGCCTACAATGAGCAGTTCTTC. Encoded protein: CASSQGQAYNEQFF.

In its sample, this clonotype was seen a few times. The rearrangement joins TRBV27 to TRBJ2-1; D is unclear. The length of the CDR3 is 12 residues. The germline CDR1 and CDR2 sequences are MNHEY and SMNVEV (reference sequence). The V end was cut by 5 bases, the J end by 7 bases, with 9 bases between. CDR3: CASSNLVNEQFF. CDR3 coding DNA: TGTGCCAGCAGTAACTTAGTAAATGAGCAGTTCTTC.

The table lists this clonotype with a few counts. CDR3 loop: CASSLVSGTLNTEAFF. Written as DNA, the CDR3 is TGTGCCAGCAGCTTAGTCTCCGGGACACTCAACACTGAAGCTTTCTTT. This chain links TRBV11-2 with TRBJ1-1, with D possibly matching TRBD1 (6 bases). Trimming took off 1 base at V and 2 bases at J, with 14 bases between the two ends. The germline CDR1 and CDR2 sequences are SGHAT and FQNNGV. This CDR3 has 16 amino acids.

About this clonotype itself: The junction shows a germline mismatch at one end, possibly a read error. The genes are TRBV20-1 and TRBJ2-1; 16 bases align to TRBD2. CDR1 and CDR2 from the germline V gene are DFQATT and SNEGSKA (reference sequence). The CDR3 has 17 amino acids. The CDR3 nucleotides read TGCTGTGCTAGAGTCCGGGGACTAGCGGGGGGGTACAATGAGCAGTTCTTC. Translated, it gives CCARVRGLAGGYNEQFF.

The J gene is TRBJ2-7, the V gene TRBV6-2 or TRBV6-3; D perhaps matches TRBD2 (5 bases). The CDR3 sequence is 14 residues long. V was cut by 7 bases and J by 0 bases, with 13 bases left in between. The germline CDR1 and CDR2 sequences are MNHEY and SVGEGT. The CDR3: CASTPTDYSYEQYF. The DNA of the CDR3 is TGTGCCAGCACCCCGACCGACTACTCCTACGAGCAGTACTTC.

The rearrangement uses TRBV7-8 and TRBJ1-4; 9 nucleotides align to TRBD1. The germline V gene encodes CDR1 SGHVS and CDR2 FQNEAQ. With V trimmed by 3 bases and J by 0 bases, 5 bases remained unmatched. The CDR3 runs to 17 residues. The CDR3 coding sequence is TGTGCCAGCAGCTTTACAGGGGGCTTTGCAACTAATGAAAAACTGTTTTTT. Amino acid sequence: CASSFTGGFATNEKLFF. Full variable domain (remainder filled in from reference TRBV7-8 and TRBJ1-4): GAGVSQSPRYKVAKRGQDVALRCDPISGHVSLFWYQQALGQGPEFLTYFQNEAQLDKSGLPSDRFFAERPEGSVSTLKIQRTQQEDSAVYLCASSFTGGFATNEKLFFGSGTQLSVL.

The V and J genes are TRBV12-3 or TRBV12-4 and TRBJ2-3; TRBD2 might be the D (6 bases). This CDR3 comprises 15 residues. Trimming removed 6 bases at V and 2 bases at J, with 15 bases between. The CDR3 bases are TGTGCCAGCAGGGAGGGACTTACCGACACAGATACGCAGTATTTT. Protein product: CASREGLTDTDTQYF.

The V and J genes are TRBV5-6 and TRBJ2-2; 9 nucleotides agree with TRBD2. V trimming: 6 bases; J trimming: 0 bases; junction bases outside the gene matches: 3. Germline CDR1 and CDR2: SGHDT and YYEEEE. The CDR3 extends over 15 amino acids. The CDR3 nucleotides read TGTGCCAGCATCAGACTAGCGGCGAACACCGGGGAGCTGTTTTTT. Translation gives CASIRLAANTGELFF. Based on the CDR3 plus reference TRBV5-6 and TRBJ2-2, the full variable domain is DAGVTQSPTHLIKTRGQQVTLRCSPKSGHDTVSWYQQALGQGPQFIFQYYEEEERQRGNFPDRFSGHQFPNYSSELNVNALLLGDSALYLCASIRLAANTGELFFGEGSRLTVL.

This clonotype turned up a few times. This chain joins TRBV7-2 and TRBJ1-2; D not resolved. V lost 3 bases and J lost 7, with 9 bases in between. Germline lookup yields CDR1 SGHTA and CDR2 FQGNSA. This CDR3 comprises 12 residues. For the CDR3, the DNA is TGTGCCAGCAGCTTTGCCGGTTCTGGCTACACCTTC. Protein: CASSFAGSGYTF. The full variable domain, with the rest looked up from reference TRBV7-2 and TRBJ1-2, is GAGVSQSPSNKVTEKGKDVELRCDPISGHTALYWYRQSLGQGLEFLIYFQGNSAPDKSGLPSDRFSAERTGGSVSTLTIQRTQQEDSAVYLCASSFAGSGYTFGSGTRLTVV.

This clonotype has a handful of counts. The chain employs TRBV7-6 and TRBJ2-1; 11 bases align to TRBD2. The CDR3 sequence is 16 residues long. Unmatched junction bases numbered 9, after V lost 5 bases and J lost 6 bases. CDR1 and CDR2 from the germline V gene are SGHVS and FNYEAQ. CDR3 residues: CASSVWSGLAVNEQFF. The CDR3 DNA follows: TGTGCCAGCAGCGTTTGGTCGGGACTAGCGGTCAATGAGCAGTTCTTC.

This clonotype was picked up one time. This chain joins TRBV5-1 and TRBJ2-2; tentatively, D is TRBD2 (6 bases). Trimming took 7 bases from V and 5 from J, leaving 21 bases between them. This CDR3 contains 16 residues. The germline CDR1 and CDR2 sequences are SGHRS and YFSETQ. The CDR3 loop is CASGYGGSGQTGELFF. The CDR3 nucleotides read TGCGCCAGCGGCTATGGGGGGAGCGGCCAAACCGGGGAGCTGTTTTTT. Using reference TRBV5-1 and TRBJ2-2 for the parts outside the CDR3, the full variable domain is KAGVTQTPRYLIKTRGQQVTLSCSPISGHRSVSWYQQTPGQGLQFLFEYFSETQRNKGNFPGRFSGRQFSNSRSEMNVSTLELGDSALYLCASGYGGSGQTGELFFGEGSRLTVL.

The genes are TRBV11-2 and TRBJ2-5; D remains ambiguous. CDR1 is SGHAT, CDR2 FQNNGV, per germline. The CDR3 sequence is 11 residues long. V was clipped by 0 bases and J by 7 bases, with 3 bases between them. As DNA, the CDR3 is TGTGCCAGCAGCTTAGATCGGACCCAGTACTTC. Its protein product is CASSLDRTQYF.

This clonotype showed up just a few times. V usage is TRBV10-3 and J usage is TRBJ2-7; maybe TRBD1 (5 bases). The CDR3 is made up of 13 amino acids. Germline-derived CDR1 and CDR2 are ENHRY and SYGVKD. V lost 2 bases to trimming and J lost 2 bases, with 7 bases between them. As DNA, the CDR3 is TGTGCCATCAGTGAGACAGGAACCTACGAGCAGTACTTC. This sequence encodes CAISETGTYEQYF.